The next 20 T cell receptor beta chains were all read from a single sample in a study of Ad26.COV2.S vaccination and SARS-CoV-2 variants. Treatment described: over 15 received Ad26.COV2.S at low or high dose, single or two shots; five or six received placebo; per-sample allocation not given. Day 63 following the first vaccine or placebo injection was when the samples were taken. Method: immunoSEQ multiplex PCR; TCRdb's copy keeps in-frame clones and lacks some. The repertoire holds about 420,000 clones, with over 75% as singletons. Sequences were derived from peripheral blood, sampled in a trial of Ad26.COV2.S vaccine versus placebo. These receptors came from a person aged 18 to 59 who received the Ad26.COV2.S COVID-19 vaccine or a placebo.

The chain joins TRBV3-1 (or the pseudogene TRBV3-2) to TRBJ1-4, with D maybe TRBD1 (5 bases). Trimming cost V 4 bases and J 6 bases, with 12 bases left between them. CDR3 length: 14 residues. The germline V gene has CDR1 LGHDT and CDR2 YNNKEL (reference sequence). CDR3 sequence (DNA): TGTGCCAGCAGCCTACGGGGGAGAGATGAAAAACTGTTTTTT. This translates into CASSLRGRDEKLFF.

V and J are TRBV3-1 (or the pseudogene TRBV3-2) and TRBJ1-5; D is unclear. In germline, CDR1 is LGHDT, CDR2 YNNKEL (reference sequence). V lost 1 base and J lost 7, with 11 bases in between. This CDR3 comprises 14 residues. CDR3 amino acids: CASSQGRANQPQHF. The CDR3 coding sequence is TGTGCCAGCAGCCAAGGGAGGGCTAACCAGCCCCAGCATTTT.

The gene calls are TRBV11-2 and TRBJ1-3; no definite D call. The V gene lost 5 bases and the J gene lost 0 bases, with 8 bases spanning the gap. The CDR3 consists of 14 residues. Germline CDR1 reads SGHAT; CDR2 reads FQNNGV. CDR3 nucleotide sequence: TGTGCCAGCAGCCTTCAGAACTCTGGAAACACCATATATTTT. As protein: CASSLQNSGNTIYF.

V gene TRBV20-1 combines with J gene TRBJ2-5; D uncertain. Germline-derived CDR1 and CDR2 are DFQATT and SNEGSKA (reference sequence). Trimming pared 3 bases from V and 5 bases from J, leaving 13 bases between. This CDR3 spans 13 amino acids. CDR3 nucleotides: TGCAGTGCTAGTCGGAGCGTATCTGAGACCCAGTACTTC. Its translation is CSASRSVSETQYF.

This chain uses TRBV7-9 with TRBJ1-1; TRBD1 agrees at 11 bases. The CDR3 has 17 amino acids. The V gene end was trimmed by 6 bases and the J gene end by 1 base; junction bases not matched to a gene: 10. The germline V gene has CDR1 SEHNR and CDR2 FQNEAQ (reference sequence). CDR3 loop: CASRHPGQGVGNTEAFF. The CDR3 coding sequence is TGTGCCAGCAGACACCCGGGACAGGGGGTGGGGAACACTGAAGCTTTCTTT.

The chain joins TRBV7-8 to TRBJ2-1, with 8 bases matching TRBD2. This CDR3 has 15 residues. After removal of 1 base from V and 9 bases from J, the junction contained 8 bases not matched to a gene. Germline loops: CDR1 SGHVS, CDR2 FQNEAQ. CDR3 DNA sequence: TGTGCCAGCAGCTTAGTACGAGGACTAGCATCTGAGCAGTTCTTC. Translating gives CASSLVRGLASEQFF.

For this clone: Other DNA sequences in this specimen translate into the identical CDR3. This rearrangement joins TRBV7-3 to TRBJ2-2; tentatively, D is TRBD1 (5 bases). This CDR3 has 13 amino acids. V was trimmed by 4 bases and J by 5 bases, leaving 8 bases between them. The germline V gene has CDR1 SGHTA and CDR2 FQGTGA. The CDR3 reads CASSSQGTGELFF. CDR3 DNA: TGTGCCAGCAGCTCCCAGGGAACCGGGGAGCTGTTTTTT.

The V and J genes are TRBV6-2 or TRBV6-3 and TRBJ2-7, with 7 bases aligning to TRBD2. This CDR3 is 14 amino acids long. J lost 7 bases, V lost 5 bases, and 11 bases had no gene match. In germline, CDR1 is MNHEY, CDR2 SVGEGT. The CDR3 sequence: CASSSGMGTIEQYF. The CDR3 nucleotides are TGTGCCAGCAGTAGCGGGATGGGGACGATAGAGCAGTACTTC.

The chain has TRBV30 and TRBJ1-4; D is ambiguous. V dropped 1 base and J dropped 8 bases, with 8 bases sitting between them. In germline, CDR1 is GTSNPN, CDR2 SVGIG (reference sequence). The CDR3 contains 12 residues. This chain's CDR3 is CAWSGPREKLFF. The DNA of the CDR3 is TGTGCCTGGAGTGGGCCGAGGGAAAAACTGTTTTTT.

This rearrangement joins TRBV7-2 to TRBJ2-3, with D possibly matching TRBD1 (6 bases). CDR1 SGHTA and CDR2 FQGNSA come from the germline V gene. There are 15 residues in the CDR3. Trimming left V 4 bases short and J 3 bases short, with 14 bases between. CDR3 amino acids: CASSSQAGETDTQYF. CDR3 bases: TGTGCCAGCAGCTCACAGGCAGGGGAAACAGATACGCAGTATTTT.

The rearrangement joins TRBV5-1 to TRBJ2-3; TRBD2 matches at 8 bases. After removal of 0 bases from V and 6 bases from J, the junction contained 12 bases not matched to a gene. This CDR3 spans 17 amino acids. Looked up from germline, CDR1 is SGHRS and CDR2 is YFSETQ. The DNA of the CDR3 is TGCGCCAGCAGCTTGGCCGGTCCCGGGGGGGCTCCGGATACGCAGTATTTT. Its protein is CASSLAGPGGAPDTQYF.

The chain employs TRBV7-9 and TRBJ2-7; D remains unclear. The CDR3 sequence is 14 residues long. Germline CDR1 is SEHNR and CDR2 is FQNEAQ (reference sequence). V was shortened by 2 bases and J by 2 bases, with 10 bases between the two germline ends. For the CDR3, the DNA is TGTGCCAGCAGCTTAAACCTAAGCCCCTACGAGCAGTACTTC. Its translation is CASSLNLSPYEQYF.

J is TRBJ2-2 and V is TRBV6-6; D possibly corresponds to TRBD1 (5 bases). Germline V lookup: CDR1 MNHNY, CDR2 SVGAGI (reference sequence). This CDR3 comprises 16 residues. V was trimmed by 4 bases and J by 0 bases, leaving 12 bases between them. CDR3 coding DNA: TGTGCCAGCAGTTTGATAATAGGGGCGAACACCGGGGAGCTGTTTTTT. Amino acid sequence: CASSLIIGANTGELFF.

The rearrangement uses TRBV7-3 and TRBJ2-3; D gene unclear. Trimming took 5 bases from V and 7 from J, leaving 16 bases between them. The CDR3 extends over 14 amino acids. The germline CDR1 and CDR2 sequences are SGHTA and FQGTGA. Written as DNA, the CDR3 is TGTGCCAGCAGCCCGGGTCTGTTTGGATATACGCAGTATTTT. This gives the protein CASSPGLFGYTQYF.

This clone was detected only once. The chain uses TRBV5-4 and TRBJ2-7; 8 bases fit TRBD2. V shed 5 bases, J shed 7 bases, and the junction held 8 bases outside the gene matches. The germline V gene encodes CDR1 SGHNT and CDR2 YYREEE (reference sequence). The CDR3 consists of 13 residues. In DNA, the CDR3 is TGTGCCAGCAGAACACGGGGGGGCGGGGAGCAGTACTTC. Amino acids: CASRTRGGGEQYF.

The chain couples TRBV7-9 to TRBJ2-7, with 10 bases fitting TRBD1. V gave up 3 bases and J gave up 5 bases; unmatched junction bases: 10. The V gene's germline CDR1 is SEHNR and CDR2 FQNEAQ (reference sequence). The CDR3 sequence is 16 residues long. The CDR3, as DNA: TGTGCCAGCAGCTTTTTGCCGGGACAGGGGTCCCACGAGCAGTACTTC. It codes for CASSFLPGQGSHEQYF.

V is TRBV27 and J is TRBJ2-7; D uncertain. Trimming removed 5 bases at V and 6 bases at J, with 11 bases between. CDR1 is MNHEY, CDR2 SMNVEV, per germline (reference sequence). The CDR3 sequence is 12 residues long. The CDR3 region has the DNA TGTGCCAGCAGTCCTCGAACGGGCGAGCAGTACTTC. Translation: CASSPRTGEQYF.

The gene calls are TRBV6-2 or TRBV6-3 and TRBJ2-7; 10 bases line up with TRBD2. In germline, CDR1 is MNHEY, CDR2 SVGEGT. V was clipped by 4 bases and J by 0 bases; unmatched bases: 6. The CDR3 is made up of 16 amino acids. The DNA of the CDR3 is TGTGCCAGCAGTTCCTCACTAGCGGGGCCCTCCTACGAGCAGTACTTC. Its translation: CASSSSLAGPSYEQYF.

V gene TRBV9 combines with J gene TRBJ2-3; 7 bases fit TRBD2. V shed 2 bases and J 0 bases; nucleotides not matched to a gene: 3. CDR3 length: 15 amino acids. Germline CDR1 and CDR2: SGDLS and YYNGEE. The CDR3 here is CASSVSGVSTDTQYF. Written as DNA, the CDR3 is TGTGCCAGCAGCGTCAGCGGGGTTAGCACAGATACGCAGTATTTT.

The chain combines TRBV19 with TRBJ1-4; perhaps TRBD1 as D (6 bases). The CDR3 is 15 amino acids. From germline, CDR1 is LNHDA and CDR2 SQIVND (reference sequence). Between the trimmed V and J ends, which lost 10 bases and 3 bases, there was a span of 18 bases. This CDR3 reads CAISAGVEANEKLFF. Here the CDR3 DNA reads TGTGCCATAAGTGCAGGGGTAGAGGCTAATGAAAAACTGTTTTTT.